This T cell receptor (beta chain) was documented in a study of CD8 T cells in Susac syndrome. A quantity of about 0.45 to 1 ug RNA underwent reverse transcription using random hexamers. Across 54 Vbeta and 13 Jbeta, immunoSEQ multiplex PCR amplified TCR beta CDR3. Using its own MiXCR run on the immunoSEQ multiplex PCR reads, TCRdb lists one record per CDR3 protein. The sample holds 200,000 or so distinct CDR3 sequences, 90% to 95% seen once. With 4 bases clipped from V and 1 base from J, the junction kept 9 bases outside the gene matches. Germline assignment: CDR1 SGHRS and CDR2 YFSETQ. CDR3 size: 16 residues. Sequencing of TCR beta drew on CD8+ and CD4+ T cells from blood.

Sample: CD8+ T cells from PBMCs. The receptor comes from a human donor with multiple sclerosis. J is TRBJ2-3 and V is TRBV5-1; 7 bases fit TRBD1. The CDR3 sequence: CASSPRDSWGTDTQYF. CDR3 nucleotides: TGCGCCAGCAGCCCCAGGGACAGTTGGGGCACAGATACGCAGTATTTT.